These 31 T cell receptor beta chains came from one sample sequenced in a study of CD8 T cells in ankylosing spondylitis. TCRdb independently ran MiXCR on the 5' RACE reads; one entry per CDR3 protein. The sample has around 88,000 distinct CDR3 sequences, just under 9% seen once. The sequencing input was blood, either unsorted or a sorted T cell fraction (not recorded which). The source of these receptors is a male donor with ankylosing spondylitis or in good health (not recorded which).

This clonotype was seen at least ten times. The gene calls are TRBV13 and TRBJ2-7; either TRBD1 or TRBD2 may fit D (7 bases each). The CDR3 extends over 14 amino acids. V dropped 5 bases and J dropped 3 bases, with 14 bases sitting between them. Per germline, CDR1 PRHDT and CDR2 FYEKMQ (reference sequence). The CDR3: CASSQRDSFYEQYF. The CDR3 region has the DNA TGTGCCAGCAGCCAGCGGGACAGTTTCTACGAGCAGTACTTC.

CDR3 in amino acids: CASSFGGCEQYF. The CDR3 nucleotides are TGCGCCAGCAGCTTCGGCGGCTGCGAGCAGTACTTC. The rearrangement uses TRBV5-1 and TRBJ2-7; D unclear. Germline loops: CDR1 SGHRS, CDR2 YFSETQ. The germline V and J ends were trimmed by 2 bases and 6 bases, with 9 bases remaining between them. The CDR3 sequence is 12 residues long.

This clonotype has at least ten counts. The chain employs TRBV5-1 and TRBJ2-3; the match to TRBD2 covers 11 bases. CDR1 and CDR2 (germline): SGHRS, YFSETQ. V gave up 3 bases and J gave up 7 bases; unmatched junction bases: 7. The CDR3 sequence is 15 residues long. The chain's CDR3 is CASSSTSGGSYTQYF. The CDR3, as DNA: TGCGCCAGCAGCTCCACTAGCGGGGGATCCTATACGCAGTATTTT.

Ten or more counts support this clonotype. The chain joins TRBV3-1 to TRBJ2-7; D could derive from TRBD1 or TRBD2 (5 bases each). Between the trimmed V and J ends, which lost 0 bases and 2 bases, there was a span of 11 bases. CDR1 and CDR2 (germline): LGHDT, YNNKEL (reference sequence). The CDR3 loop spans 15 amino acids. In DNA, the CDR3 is TGTGCCAGCAGCCAAGAATGGGACCGCACCTACGAGCAGTACTTC. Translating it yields CASSQEWDRTYEQYF.

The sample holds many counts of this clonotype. The CDR3 spells CASSLWGPYEQYF. Written as DNA, the CDR3 is TGTGCCAGCAGCCTCTGGGGGCCCTACGAGCAGTACTTC. The chain has TRBV27 and TRBJ2-7, with a tentative D call TRBD1 (6 bases). Trimming pared 6 bases from V and 2 bases from J, leaving 11 bases between. CDR3 length equals 13 residues. In germline, CDR1 is MNHEY, CDR2 SMNVEV (reference sequence).

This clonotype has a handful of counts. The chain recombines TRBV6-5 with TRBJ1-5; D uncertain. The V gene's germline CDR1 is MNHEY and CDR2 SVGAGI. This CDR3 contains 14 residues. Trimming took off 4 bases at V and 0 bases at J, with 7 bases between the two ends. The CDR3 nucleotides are TGTGCCAGCAGTTCGCGGACTAGCAATCAGCCCCAGCATTTT. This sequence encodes CASSSRTSNQPQHF.

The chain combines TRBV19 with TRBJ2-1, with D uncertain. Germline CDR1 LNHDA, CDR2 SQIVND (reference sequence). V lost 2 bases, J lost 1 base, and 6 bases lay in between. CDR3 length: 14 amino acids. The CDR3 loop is CASSISWSYNEQFF. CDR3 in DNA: TGTGCCAGTAGTATATCCTGGTCCTACAATGAGCAGTTCTTC.

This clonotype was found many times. The DNA of the CDR3 is TGCGCCAGCAGCCAAGTCGAGACTAGCCAAGAGACCCAGTACTTC. Protein sequence: CASSQVETSQETQYF. The chain joins TRBV4-1 to TRBJ2-5; D may be TRBD2 (6 bases). This CDR3 contains 15 residues. Deletions cut 1 base from V and 1 base from J, with 10 bases between. CDR1 is MGHRA, CDR2 YSYEKL, per germline.

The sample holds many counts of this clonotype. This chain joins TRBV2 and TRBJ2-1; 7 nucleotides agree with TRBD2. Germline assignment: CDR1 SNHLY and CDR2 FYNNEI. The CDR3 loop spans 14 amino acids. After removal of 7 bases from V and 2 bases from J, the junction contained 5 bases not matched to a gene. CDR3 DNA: TGTGCCAGCACCCCCCGGGGGGCCTACAATGAGCAGTTCTTC. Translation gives CASTPRGAYNEQFF.

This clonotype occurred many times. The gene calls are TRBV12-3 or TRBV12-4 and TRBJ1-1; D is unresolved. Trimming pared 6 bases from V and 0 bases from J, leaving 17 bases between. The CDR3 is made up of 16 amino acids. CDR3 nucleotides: TGTGCCAGCAGCCCTCTCCTCGGACGGTTGAACACTGAAGCTTTCTTT. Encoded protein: CASSPLLGRLNTEAFF.

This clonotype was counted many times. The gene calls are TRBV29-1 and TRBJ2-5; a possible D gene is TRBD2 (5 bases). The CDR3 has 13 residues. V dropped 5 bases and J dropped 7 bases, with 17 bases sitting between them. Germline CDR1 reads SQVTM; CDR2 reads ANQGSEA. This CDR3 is CSVSGPIRGTQYF. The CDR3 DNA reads TGCAGCGTTTCTGGACCAATTCGGGGGACCCAGTACTTC.

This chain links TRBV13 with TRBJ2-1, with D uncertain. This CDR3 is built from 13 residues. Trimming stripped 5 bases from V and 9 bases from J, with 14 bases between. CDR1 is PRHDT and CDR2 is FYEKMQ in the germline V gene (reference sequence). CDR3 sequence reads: CASSTSPGGEQFF. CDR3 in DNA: TGTGCCAGCAGCACCTCCCCGGGTGGTGAGCAGTTCTTC.

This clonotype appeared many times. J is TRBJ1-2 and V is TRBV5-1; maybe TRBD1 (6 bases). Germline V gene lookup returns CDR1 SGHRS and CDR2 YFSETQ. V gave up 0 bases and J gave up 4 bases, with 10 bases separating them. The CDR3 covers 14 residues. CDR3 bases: TGCGCCAGCAGCTTGGAGGGGGGTACCTATGGCTACACCTTC. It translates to CASSLEGGTYGYTF.

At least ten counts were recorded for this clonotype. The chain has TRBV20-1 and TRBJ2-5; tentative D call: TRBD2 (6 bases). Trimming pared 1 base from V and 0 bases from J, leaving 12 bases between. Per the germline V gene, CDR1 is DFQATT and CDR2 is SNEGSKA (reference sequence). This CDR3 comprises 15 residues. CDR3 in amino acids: CSARGGETDQETQYF. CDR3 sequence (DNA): TGCAGTGCTAGAGGGGGGGAGACAGACCAAGAGACCCAGTACTTC.

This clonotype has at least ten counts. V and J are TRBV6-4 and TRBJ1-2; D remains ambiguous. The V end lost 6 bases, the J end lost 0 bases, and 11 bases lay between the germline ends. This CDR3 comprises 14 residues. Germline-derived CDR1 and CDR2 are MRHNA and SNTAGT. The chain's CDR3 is CASSQRRTNYGYTF. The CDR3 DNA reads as TGTGCCAGCAGCCAACGGAGGACTAACTATGGCTACACCTTC.

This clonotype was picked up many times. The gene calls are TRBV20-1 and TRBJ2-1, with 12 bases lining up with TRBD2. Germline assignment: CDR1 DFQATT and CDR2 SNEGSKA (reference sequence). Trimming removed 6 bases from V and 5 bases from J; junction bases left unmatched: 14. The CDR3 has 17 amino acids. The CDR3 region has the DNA TGCAGTGCCGTGGGGCTAGCGGGGGGGTCAAATAACAATGAGCAGTTCTTC. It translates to CSAVGLAGGSNNNEQFF.

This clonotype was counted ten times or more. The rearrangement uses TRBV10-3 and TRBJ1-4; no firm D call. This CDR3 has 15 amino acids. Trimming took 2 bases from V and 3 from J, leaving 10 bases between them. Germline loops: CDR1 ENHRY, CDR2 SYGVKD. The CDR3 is CAISEGYGANEKLFF. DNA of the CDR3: TGTGCCATCAGTGAGGGCTACGGGGCTAATGAAAAACTGTTTTTT.

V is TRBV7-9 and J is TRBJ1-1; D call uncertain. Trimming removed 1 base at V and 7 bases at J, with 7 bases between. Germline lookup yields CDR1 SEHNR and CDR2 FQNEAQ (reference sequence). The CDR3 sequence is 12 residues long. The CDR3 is CASSLGSGEAFF. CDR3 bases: TGTGCCAGCAGCTTAGGAAGCGGTGAAGCTTTCTTT.

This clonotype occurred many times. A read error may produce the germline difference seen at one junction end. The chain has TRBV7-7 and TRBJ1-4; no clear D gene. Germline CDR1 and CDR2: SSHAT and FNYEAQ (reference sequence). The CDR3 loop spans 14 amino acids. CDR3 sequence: CASSLGGANEKLFF. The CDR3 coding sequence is TGTGCTAGCAGCTTGGGTGGAGCTAATGAAAAACTGTTTTTT.

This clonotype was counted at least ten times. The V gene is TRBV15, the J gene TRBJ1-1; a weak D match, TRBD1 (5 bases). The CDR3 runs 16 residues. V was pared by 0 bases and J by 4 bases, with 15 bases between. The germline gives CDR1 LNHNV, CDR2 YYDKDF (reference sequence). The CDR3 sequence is CATSRDLQGPSTEAFF. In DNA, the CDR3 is TGTGCCACCAGCAGAGATCTTCAGGGTCCGTCCACTGAAGCTTTCTTT.

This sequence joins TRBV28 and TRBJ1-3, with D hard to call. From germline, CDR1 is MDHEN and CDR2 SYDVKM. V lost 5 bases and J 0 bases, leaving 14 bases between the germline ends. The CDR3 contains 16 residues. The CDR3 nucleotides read TGTGCCAGCAGTCCCCAAGACTGGTCCTCTGGAAACACCATATATTTT. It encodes CASSPQDWSSGNTIYF.

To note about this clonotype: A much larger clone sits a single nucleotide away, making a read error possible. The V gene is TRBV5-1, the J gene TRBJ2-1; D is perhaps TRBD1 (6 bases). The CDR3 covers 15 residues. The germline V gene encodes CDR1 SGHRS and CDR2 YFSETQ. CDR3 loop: CVSSLGATGANEQFF. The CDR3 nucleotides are TGCGTCAGCAGCTTGGGGGCGACAGGTGCCAATGAGCAGTTCTTC.

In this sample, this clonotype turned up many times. The CDR3 nucleotides are TGTGCCAGCAGTTTAGGGGGAGGAGGGGAAAAACTGTTTTTT. It yields the protein CASSLGGGGEKLFF. This chain connects TRBV28 to TRBJ1-4, with D perhaps TRBD1 (5 bases). The CDR3 extends over 14 amino acids. CDR1 MDHEN and CDR2 SYDVKM come from the germline V gene. Trimming removed 2 bases from V and 8 bases from J, with 12 bases in between. Using reference TRBV28 and TRBJ1-4 for the parts outside the CDR3, the full variable domain is DVKVTQSSRYLVKRTGEKVFLECVQDMDHENMFWYRQDPGLGLRLIYFSYDVKMKEKGDIPEGYSVSREKKERFSLILESASTNQTSMYLCASSLGGGGEKLFFGSGTQLSVL.

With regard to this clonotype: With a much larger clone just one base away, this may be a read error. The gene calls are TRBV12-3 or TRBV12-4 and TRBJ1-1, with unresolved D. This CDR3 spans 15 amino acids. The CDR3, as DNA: TGTGCCAACAGTTTGGGGTCATCTAAATACACTGAAGCTTTCTTT. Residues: CANSLGSSKYTEAFF.

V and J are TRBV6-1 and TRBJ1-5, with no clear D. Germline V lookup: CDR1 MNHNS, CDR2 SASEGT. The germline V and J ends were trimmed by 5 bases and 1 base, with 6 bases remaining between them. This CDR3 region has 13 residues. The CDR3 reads CASSRRSNQPQHF. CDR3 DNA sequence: TGTGCCAGCAGTCGCAGGAGCAATCAGCCCCAGCATTTT.

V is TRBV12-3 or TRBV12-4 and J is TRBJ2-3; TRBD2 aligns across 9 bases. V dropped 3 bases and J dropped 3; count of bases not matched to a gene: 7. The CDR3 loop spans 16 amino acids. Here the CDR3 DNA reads TGTGCCAGCAGTTTGGCTAGCGGGGCCGGGACAGATACGCAGTATTTT. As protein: CASSLASGAGTDTQYF.

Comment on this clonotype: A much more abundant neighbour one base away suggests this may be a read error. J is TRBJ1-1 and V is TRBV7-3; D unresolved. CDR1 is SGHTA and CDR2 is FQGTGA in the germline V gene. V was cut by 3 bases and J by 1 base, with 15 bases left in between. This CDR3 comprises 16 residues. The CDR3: CASSLGIDPENTEAFF. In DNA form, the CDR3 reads TGTGCCAGCAGCTTGGGGATAGACCCTGAGAACACTGAAGCTTTCTTT.

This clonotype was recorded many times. CDR3 DNA: TGTGCCAGCAGCCCCCGACCTGGGACAGGACTAGCTGGGACCCAGTACTTC. This gives the protein CASSPRPGTGLAGTQYF. The chain carries TRBV7-3 and TRBJ2-5, with D perhaps given as TRBD1 or TRBD2 (8 bases each). The germline CDR1 and CDR2 sequences are SGHTA and FQGTGA. V lost 5 bases and J 7 bases, leaving 26 bases between the germline ends. The CDR3 has 17 amino acids.

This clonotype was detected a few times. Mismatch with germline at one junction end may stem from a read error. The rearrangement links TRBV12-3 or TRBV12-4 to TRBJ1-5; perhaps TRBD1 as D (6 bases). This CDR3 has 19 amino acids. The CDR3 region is CACSLEGGGGSGGNQPQHF. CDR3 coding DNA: TGTGCCTGCAGTTTAGAAGGCGGGGGCGGATCTGGGGGCAATCAGCCCCAGCATTTT.

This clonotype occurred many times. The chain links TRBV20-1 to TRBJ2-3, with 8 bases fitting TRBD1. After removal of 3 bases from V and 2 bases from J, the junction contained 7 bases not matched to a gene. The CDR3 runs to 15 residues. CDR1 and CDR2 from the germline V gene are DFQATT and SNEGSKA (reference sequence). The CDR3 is CSASFRDRYTDTQYF. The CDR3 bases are TGCAGTGCTAGCTTCCGGGACAGGTACACAGATACGCAGTATTTT.

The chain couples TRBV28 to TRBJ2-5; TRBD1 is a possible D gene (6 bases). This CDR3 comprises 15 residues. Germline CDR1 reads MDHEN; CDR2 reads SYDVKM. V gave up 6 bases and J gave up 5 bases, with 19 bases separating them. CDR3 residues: CASSPLRGIDETQYF. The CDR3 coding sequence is TGTGCCAGCAGCCCGCTGAGGGGGATCGATGAGACCCAGTACTTC.